The 7 T cell receptor beta chains presented below share a single source sample, sequenced in a study of blood T cell repertoires in COVID-19. Repertoires were generated with immunoSEQ multiplex PCR, while TCRdb's copy carries only in-frame clones and drops some. This sample has fewer than 350,000 clones, with about 85% found just once. Sequenced material: peripheral blood. The receptor set was obtained from a woman aged 50 to 60 with active or convalescent COVID-19.

The rearrangement joins TRBV5-4 to TRBJ1-3, with unresolved D. This CDR3 region has 13 residues. Trimming took 2 bases from V and 2 from J, leaving 5 bases between them. Germline CDR1 and CDR2: SGHNT and YYREEE (reference sequence). CDR3 nucleotide sequence: TGTGCCAGCAGCTTCAGGACTGGAAACACCATATATTTT. Translation: CASSFRTGNTIYF.

The chain combines TRBV11-2 with TRBJ2-1; a weak D match, TRBD2 (6 bases). The germline gives CDR1 SGHAT, CDR2 FQNNGV. V was pared by 1 base and J by 0 bases, with 13 bases between. There are 17 residues in the CDR3. The CDR3 sequence: CASSLGAGRSSYNEQFF. In DNA form, the CDR3 reads TGTGCCAGCAGCTTAGGGGCGGGACGGAGCTCCTACAATGAGCAGTTCTTC.

V and J are TRBV12-3 or TRBV12-4 and TRBJ2-3; no definite D call. This CDR3 spans 13 amino acids. V was trimmed by 7 bases and J by 0 bases, leaving 8 bases between them. For the CDR3, the DNA is TGTGCCAGCACCTCCAGTAGCACAGATACGCAGTATTTT. Protein sequence: CASTSSSTDTQYF.

The chain recombines TRBV7-9 with TRBJ2-3, with 11 bases that match TRBD1. The CDR3 is 15 residues long. After removal of 3 bases from V and 5 bases from J, the junction contained 4 bases not matched to a gene. CDR1 is SEHNR and CDR2 is FQNEAQ in the germline V gene (reference sequence). The CDR3 region is CASSLGTGGKDTQYF. The CDR3 DNA reads TGTGCCAGCAGCTTGGGGACAGGGGGAAAAGATACGCAGTATTTT. Based on the CDR3 plus reference TRBV7-9 and TRBJ2-3, the full variable domain is DTGVSQNPRHKITKRGQNVTFRCDPISEHNRLYWYRQTLGQGPEFLTYFQNEAQLEKSRLLSDRFSAERPKGSFSTLEIQRTEQGDSAMYLCASSLGTGGKDTQYFGPGTRLTVL.

V and J are TRBV25-1 and TRBJ1-4; D remains ambiguous. Germline V CDR1 and CDR2: MGHDK, SYGVNS. Trimming took off 3 bases at V and 9 bases at J, with 14 bases between the two ends. This CDR3 is built from 14 residues. The CDR3 spells CASSDLSPFKKLFF. The DNA for the CDR3 is TGTGCCAGCAGTGACCTATCCCCCTTTAAAAAACTGTTTTTT.

The chain has TRBV5-1 and TRBJ1-1; D possibly corresponds to TRBD1 (6 bases). V was pared by 1 base and J by 4 bases, with 11 bases between. Looked up from germline, CDR1 is SGHRS and CDR2 is YFSETQ. This CDR3 has 14 residues. The CDR3 loop is CASSLNQGSTEAFF. CDR3 DNA: TGCGCCAGCAGCTTGAATCAGGGGAGCACTGAAGCTTTCTTT.

The chain couples TRBV7-9 to TRBJ1-1; possible D gene TRBD1, 6 bases. CDR3 length: 13 amino acids. Looked up from germline, CDR1 is SEHNR and CDR2 is FQNEAQ (reference sequence). V lost 5 bases, J lost 8 bases, and 15 bases lay in between. CDR3 DNA sequence: TGTGCCAGCAGCCTACAGGGCCTCGCCGAAGCTTTCTTT. Translating it yields CASSLQGLAEAFF.